This T cell receptor beta chain was recovered during a study of blood T cells in healthy people across ages. General study results and limits: Per million T cells, TCR beta diversity dropped about linearly as age rose.

About this clonotype itself: What it binds is unknown. At one boundary the junction diverges from the germline segment, which might be a read error.

The CDR3 contains 14 residues. Germline CDR1 reads SGDLS; CDR2 reads YYNGEE. The use of a sample-barcoded 5' primer and a J-beta primer mix characterized a second PCR of roughly 7 to 12 cycles. A template-switch adaptor that had 12 random nucleotides put a tag on each cDNA molecule. TCRdb processed the 5' RACE reads anew with MiXCR; each CDR3 protein has one entry. The sample contains around 710,000 distinct CDR3 sequences, roughly two fifths of which appear only once. The sequence derives from a woman in her sixties in good health. The sequenced sample was blood. The gene calls are TRBV9 and TRBJ1-5, with D tentatively TRBD1 (5 bases). This CDR3 reads CASSVVGTGQPQNF. Here the CDR3 DNA reads TGTGCCAGCAGCGTAGTGGGGACGGGTCAGCCCCAGAATTTT.